A single sample is the source of the 26 T cell receptor beta chains below, sequenced in a study of T cell responses to AZD1222 COVID-19 vaccine. Generated by immunoSEQ multiplex PCR, the TCRdb table keeps only in-frame clones and is missing some. The data hold 120,000 or so clones, with 85% to 90% observed a single time. The sequences come from peripheral blood, collected 28 days after the second AZD1222 dose. These receptors all come from an adult who received the AZD1222 COVID-19 vaccine.

This chain joins TRBV7-3 and TRBJ1-3; D is unresolved. This CDR3 is built from 13 residues. CDR1 is SGHTA, CDR2 FQGTGA, per germline. The V gene lost 4 bases and the J gene lost 0 bases, with 4 bases spanning the gap. This chain's CDR3 is CASSSGSGNTIYF. As DNA, the CDR3 is TGTGCCAGCAGCTCGGGCTCTGGAAACACCATATATTTT.

The chain has TRBV14 and TRBJ1-2; 8 bases fit TRBD1. Germline V gene lookup returns CDR1 SGHDN and CDR2 FVKESK. V shed 2 bases and J 1 base; nucleotides not matched to a gene: 9. This CDR3 contains 17 residues. The CDR3 DNA reads TGTGCCAGCAGCCAAACCCCGGCAGGGGGCCTTAACTATGGCTACACCTTC. Translation: CASSQTPAGGLNYGYTF.

This chain connects TRBV5-4 to TRBJ2-3; 8 nucleotides agree with TRBD2. Germline CDR1 is SGHNT and CDR2 is YYREEE (reference sequence). V lost 0 bases and J lost 3; bases outside the gene matches: 3. The CDR3 has 15 residues. DNA of the CDR3: TGTGCCAGCAGCTTGGGGGTAGCGGGGACAGATACGCAGTATTTT. It encodes CASSLGVAGTDTQYF.

The chain's CDR3 is CASSEETNEKLFF. The CDR3 DNA sequence: TGTGCCAGCAGTGAAGAGACTAATGAAAAACTGTTTTTT. This sequence joins TRBV2 and TRBJ1-4, with D unclear. V dropped 1 base and J dropped 2 bases, with 2 bases sitting between them. CDR3 length: 13 amino acids. Germline loops: CDR1 SNHLY, CDR2 FYNNEI.

J is TRBJ2-2 and V is TRBV5-1, with D perhaps matching TRBD2 (5 bases). V was clipped by 4 bases and J by 1 base, with 11 bases between them. The CDR3 is made up of 15 amino acids. The germline gives CDR1 SGHRS, CDR2 YFSETQ. CDR3 region: CASSVASQNTGELFF. The CDR3 nucleotides are TGCGCCAGCAGCGTAGCGTCCCAGAACACCGGGGAGCTGTTTTTT. Complete variable domain (other parts from reference TRBV5-1 and TRBJ2-2): KAGVTQTPRYLIKTRGQQVTLSCSPISGHRSVSWYQQTPGQGLQFLFEYFSETQRNKGNFPGRFSGRQFSNSRSEMNVSTLELGDSALYLCASSVASQNTGELFFGEGSRLTVL.

The rearrangement uses TRBV19 and TRBJ2-2; no clear D. CDR1 and CDR2 (germline): LNHDA, SQIVND (reference sequence). The CDR3 has 12 amino acids. V dropped 5 bases and J dropped 6 bases, with 7 bases sitting between them. The CDR3 nucleotides are TGTGCCAGTAGTTACTGGGCCGGGGAGCTGTTTTTT. Protein product: CASSYWAGELFF.

This sequence joins TRBV6-5 and TRBJ2-7, with D possibly called TRBD1 or TRBD2 (5 bases each). This CDR3 region has 13 residues. V dropped 4 bases and J dropped 0 bases, with 7 bases sitting between them. The germline CDR1 and CDR2 sequences are MNHEY and SVGAGI. The CDR3 here is CASSWDRSYEQYF. The CDR3 region has the DNA TGTGCCAGCAGTTGGGACCGCTCCTACGAGCAGTACTTC.

This clone appeared once. The gene calls are TRBV10-3 and TRBJ2-1; tentatively, D is TRBD1 or TRBD2 (7 bases each). CDR3 length: 15 residues. Germline V gene lookup returns CDR1 ENHRY and CDR2 SYGVKD. Trimming pared 4 bases from V and 5 bases from J, leaving 15 bases between. In nucleotides, the CDR3 is TGTGCCATCAGTGTCAGGGGGGGGCTCAACAATGAGCAGTTCTTC. Its protein is CAISVRGGLNNEQFF.

V and J are TRBV5-1 and TRBJ2-2; D may be TRBD1 or TRBD2 (6 bases each). CDR3 length: 16 amino acids. V lost 0 bases and J 3 bases, leaving 12 bases between the germline ends. The germline gives CDR1 SGHRS, CDR2 YFSETQ. CDR3 coding DNA: TGCGCCAGCAGCTTGGCCCGGGGGCAGTACACCGGGGAGCTGTTTTTT. It yields the protein CASSLARGQYTGELFF.

The chain is built from TRBV27 and TRBJ1-3; 11 bases agree with TRBD1. CDR3 length equals 14 residues. The germline V gene encodes CDR1 MNHEY and CDR2 SMNVEV (reference sequence). The V and J ends lost 5 bases and 9 bases, in that order; junction bases with no gene match: 6. The CDR3, as DNA: TGTGCCAGCAGTCCCGGGACAGGGGGGCTCACCATATATTTT. Protein: CASSPGTGGLTIYF.

This chain connects TRBV5-1 to TRBJ2-7, with 9 bases aligning to TRBD1. This CDR3 is 20 amino acids long. With V trimmed by 0 bases and J by 2 bases, 18 bases remained unmatched. Germline CDR1 SGHRS, CDR2 YFSETQ. The CDR3 bases are TGCGCCAGCAGCTTGGGCCCGAGGACAGGGGCCTTTTCCGATCCCTACGAGCAGTACTTC. It specifies CASSLGPRTGAFSDPYEQYF.

The chain uses TRBV3-1 (or the pseudogene TRBV3-2) and TRBJ2-1; D remains ambiguous. This CDR3 region has 16 residues. Germline V lookup: CDR1 LGHDT, CDR2 YNNKEL (reference sequence). The V end lost 5 bases, the J end lost 3 bases, and 17 bases lay between the germline ends. The CDR3: CASSLRRTASYNEQFF. The DNA for the CDR3 is TGTGCCAGCAGCTTACGTCGAACAGCGAGCTACAATGAGCAGTTCTTC.

V gene TRBV7-9 combines with J gene TRBJ1-3, with D possibly being TRBD1 (5 bases). Germline loops: CDR1 SEHNR, CDR2 FQNEAQ (reference sequence). V dropped 5 bases and J dropped 0 bases, with 8 bases sitting between them. This CDR3 contains 14 residues. CDR3 protein: CASSPTDSGNTIYF. CDR3 nucleotide sequence: TGTGCCAGCAGCCCGACAGACTCTGGAAACACCATATATTTT.

The count of this clone is one. This sequence joins TRBV3-1 (or the pseudogene TRBV3-2) and TRBJ1-3; 7 nucleotides align to TRBD1. Germline-derived CDR1 and CDR2 are LGHDT and YNNKEL (reference sequence). The CDR3 has 16 amino acids. J gave up 3 bases and V 5 bases, and 10 bases lay outside the gene matches. CDR3: CASSGRTGVYGNTIYF. CDR3 DNA: TGTGCCAGCAGCGGTCGCACAGGGGTTTATGGAAACACCATATATTTT.

This clone was counted a single time. This sequence joins TRBV18 and TRBJ1-1, with D unresolved. Germline lookup yields CDR1 KGHSH and CDR2 LQKENI. The CDR3 is made up of 13 amino acids. The ends were cut back, 5 bases at V and 1 base at J, with 8 bases in the middle. In DNA form, the CDR3 reads TGTGCCAGCTCAATATCAGAGAACACTGAAGCTTTCTTT. It is translated as CASSISENTEAFF.

This clone appeared a few times. This rearrangement joins TRBV7-3 to TRBJ2-1; 10 nucleotides align to TRBD1. In germline, CDR1 is SGHTA, CDR2 FQGTGA. This CDR3 is built from 15 residues. V shed 2 bases, J shed 7 bases, and the junction held 5 bases outside the gene matches. CDR3 sequence: CASSLPRDRGNEQFF. The CDR3 nucleotides are TGTGCCAGCAGCTTACCCCGGGACAGGGGAAATGAGCAGTTCTTC.

The CDR3 sequence: CASSLGTGSNQPQHF. CDR3 DNA sequence: TGCGCCAGCAGCTTGGGGACGGGTAGCAATCAGCCCCAGCATTTT. The V call is TRBV5-1, the J call TRBJ1-5; D not certain. Germline-derived CDR1 and CDR2 are SGHRS and YFSETQ. Deletions cut 0 bases from V and 0 bases from J, with 7 bases between. This CDR3 has 15 residues.

This clone was counted a single time. This chain connects TRBV7-9 to TRBJ1-1, with D unresolved. With 3 bases removed from V and 3 bases from J, the gap between germline ends came to 5 bases. This CDR3 region has 12 residues. From germline, CDR1 is SEHNR and CDR2 FQNEAQ (reference sequence). The CDR3 reads CASSFEDTEAFF. The DNA of the CDR3 is TGTGCCAGCAGCTTCGAGGACACTGAAGCTTTCTTT. The variable domain in full, completed from reference TRBV7-9 and TRBJ1-1, reads DTGVSQNPRHKITKRGQNVTFRCDPISEHNRLYWYRQTLGQGPEFLTYFQNEAQLEKSRLLSDRFSAERPKGSFSTLEIQRTEQGDSAMYLCASSFEDTEAFFGQGTRLTVV.

This chain uses TRBV4-1 with TRBJ2-1; 8 positions agree with TRBD2. The junction had 8 bases not matched to a gene; V was cut back by 4 bases and J by 9 bases. Germline V gives CDR1 MGHRA, CDR2 YSYEKL. The CDR3 spans 14 residues. The CDR3 sequence is CASSRTAGVPEQFF. In DNA, the CDR3 is TGCGCCAGCAGCCGTACAGCGGGGGTACCTGAGCAGTTCTTC.

A few counts support this clone. J is TRBJ1-1 and V is TRBV28; D not certain. Germline CDR1 MDHEN, CDR2 SYDVKM. Trimming stripped 1 base from V and 3 bases from J, with 12 bases between. CDR3 length: 15 amino acids. This CDR3 is CASSLSWPADTEAFF. The CDR3 coding sequence is TGTGCCAGCAGTTTATCATGGCCGGCGGACACTGAAGCTTTCTTT.

The chain has TRBV7-2 and TRBJ2-5, with a weak D call TRBD1 (8 bases). The CDR3 totals 17 residues. Germline V gene sequence: CDR1 SGHTA, CDR2 FQGNSA. V was trimmed by 1 base and J by 4 bases, leaving 19 bases between them. The CDR3 is CASSLVSAGGGGETQYF. DNA for the CDR3: TGTGCCAGCAGCTTAGTTTCGGCAGGGGGCGGGGGAGAGACCCAGTACTTC.

The chain carries TRBV9 and TRBJ2-3; the D gene is possibly TRBD1 (5 bases). From germline, CDR1 is SGDLS and CDR2 YYNGEE. The CDR3 covers 16 residues. V was clipped by 0 bases and J by 1 base, with 12 bases between them. For the CDR3, the DNA is TGTGCCAGCAGCGTAGCTCAGGGCCACGGCACAGATACGCAGTATTTT. It translates to CASSVAQGHGTDTQYF.

The chain couples TRBV11-2 to TRBJ1-1; D is ambiguous. Deletions cut 5 bases from V and 1 base from J, with 11 bases between. CDR1 is SGHAT and CDR2 is FQNNGV in the germline V gene. This CDR3 has 14 residues. Here the CDR3 reads CASSIQVRNTEAFF. Here the CDR3 DNA reads TGTGCCAGCAGCATACAAGTCCGGAACACTGAAGCTTTCTTT.

This clone has only one observation. The rearrangement uses TRBV20-1 and TRBJ1-1; D remains ambiguous. There are 11 residues in the CDR3. V gave up 6 bases and J gave up 1 base, with 6 bases separating them. In germline, CDR1 is DFQATT, CDR2 SNEGSKA (reference sequence). DNA of the CDR3: TGCAGTGCCGCCGGGAACACTGAAGCTTTCTTT. Its protein is CSAAGNTEAFF.

This clone was detected a few times. This chain connects TRBV20-1 to TRBJ1-5; TRBD1 is a possible D gene (6 bases). CDR3 size: 13 residues. CDR1 is DFQATT, CDR2 SNEGSKA, per germline (reference sequence). V was trimmed by 3 bases and J by 5 bases, leaving 11 bases between them. The DNA for the CDR3 is TGCAGTGCTAGTCGGACAGAAGATCAGCCCCAGCATTTT. Protein: CSASRTEDQPQHF.

The chain couples TRBV10-1 to TRBJ2-1, with D possibly being TRBD1 (6 bases). V dropped 5 bases and J dropped 0 bases, with 8 bases sitting between them. The CDR3 is 14 residues long. CDR1 WNHNN and CDR2 SYGVQD come from the germline V gene (reference sequence). The CDR3 loop is CASSSTGSYNEQFF. CDR3 DNA: TGCGCCAGCAGTTCGACAGGCTCCTACAATGAGCAGTTCTTC.